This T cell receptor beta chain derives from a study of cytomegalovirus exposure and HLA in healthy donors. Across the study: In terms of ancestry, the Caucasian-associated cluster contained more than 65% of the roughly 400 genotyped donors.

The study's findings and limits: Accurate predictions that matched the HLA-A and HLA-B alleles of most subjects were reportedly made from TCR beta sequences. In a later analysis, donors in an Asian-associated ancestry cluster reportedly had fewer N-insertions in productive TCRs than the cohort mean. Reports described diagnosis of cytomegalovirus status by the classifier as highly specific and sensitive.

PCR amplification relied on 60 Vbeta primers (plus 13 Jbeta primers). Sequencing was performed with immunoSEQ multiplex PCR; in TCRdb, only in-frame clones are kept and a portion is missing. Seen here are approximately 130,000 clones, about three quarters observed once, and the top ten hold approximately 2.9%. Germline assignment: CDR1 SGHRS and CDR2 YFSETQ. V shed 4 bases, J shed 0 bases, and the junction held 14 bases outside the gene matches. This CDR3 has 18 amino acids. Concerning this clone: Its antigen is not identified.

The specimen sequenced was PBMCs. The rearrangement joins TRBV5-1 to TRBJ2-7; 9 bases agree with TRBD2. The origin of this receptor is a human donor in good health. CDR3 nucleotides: TGCGCCAGCAGCATAGGCGGGGGGGCGTCCGATAGCTCCTACGAGCAGTACTTC. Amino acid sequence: CASSIGGGASDSSYEQYF. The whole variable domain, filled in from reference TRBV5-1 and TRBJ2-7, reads KAGVTQTPRYLIKTRGQQVTLSCSPISGHRSVSWYQQTPGQGLQFLFEYFSETQRNKGNFPGRFSGRQFSNSRSEMNVSTLELGDSALYLCASSIGGGASDSSYEQYFGPGTRLTVT.